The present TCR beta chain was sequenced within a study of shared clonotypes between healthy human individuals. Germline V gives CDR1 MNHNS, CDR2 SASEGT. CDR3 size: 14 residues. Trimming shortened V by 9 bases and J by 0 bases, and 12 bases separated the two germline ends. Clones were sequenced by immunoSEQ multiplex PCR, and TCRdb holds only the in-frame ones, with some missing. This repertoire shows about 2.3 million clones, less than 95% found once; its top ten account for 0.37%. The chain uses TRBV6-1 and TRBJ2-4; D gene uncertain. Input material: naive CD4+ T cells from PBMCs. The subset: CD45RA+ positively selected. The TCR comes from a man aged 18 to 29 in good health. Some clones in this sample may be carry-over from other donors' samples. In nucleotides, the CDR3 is TGTGCCAGTAGGGCCGAACTAGCCAAAAACATTCAGTACTTC. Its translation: CASRAELAKNIQYF.